This T cell receptor (beta chain) appears in the sequencing data of a study of cytomegalovirus exposure and HLA in healthy donors. Study-level points and caveats: Among TCR beta chains, those listed as cytomegalovirus-associated numbered around 180. As a later analysis showed, several of the most significant clusters appeared to be linked to common viral pathogens.

The CDR3 is 16 amino acids. Trimming cost V 6 bases and J 4 bases; bases outside gene matches: 14. Germline V gene sequence: CDR1 SQVTM, CDR2 ANQGSEA. Regarding this clone: Antigen unknown.

With 60 Vbeta and 13 Jbeta primers, the PCR was carried out. The method was immunoSEQ multiplex PCR; TCRdb's version includes in-frame clones alone and lacks a portion of them. The sample lists approximately 150,000 clones; around four fifths were seen once. Material for sequencing was PBMCs. The sequence came from a man aged 18 to 30 in good health and CMV-seropositive. This chain joins TRBV29-1 and TRBJ2-1, with 8 bases that match TRBD2. The CDR3 reads CSVTLYGLAGYNEQFF. In nucleotides, the CDR3 is TGCAGCGTCACCCTGTATGGGCTAGCGGGTTACAATGAGCAGTTCTTC.